The 18 T cell receptor beta chains reported below all come from one sample, sequenced in a study of CD8 T cells in ankylosing spondylitis. Study-wide results and caveats: Ankylosing spondylitis blood appeared to be characterized by a TCR beta motif of under 10 highly homologous variants.

TCRdb recomputed calls from the 5' RACE reads with MiXCR, one row per CDR3 protein. The sample has roughly 670,000 distinct CDR3 sequences; 19% are singletons. No antigen is known for these receptors. The sequenced sample was blood, either unsorted or a sorted T cell fraction (not recorded which). Receptors originate from a male donor with ankylosing spondylitis.

This sequence joins TRBV15 and TRBJ2-1; D is perhaps TRBD2 (5 bases). V lost 1 base, J lost 9 bases, and 10 bases lay in between. Per germline, CDR1 LNHNV and CDR2 YYDKDF (reference sequence). The CDR3 totals 13 residues. CDR3 protein: CATSRVLLGEQFF. CDR3 nucleotides: TGTGCCACCAGCAGAGTCCTACTAGGTGAGCAGTTCTTC.

The gene calls are TRBV6-1 and TRBJ2-3, with 9 nucleotides matching TRBD2. The CDR3 totals 15 residues. Germline lookup yields CDR1 MNHNS and CDR2 SASEGT. With 7 bases clipped from V and 14 bases from J, the junction kept 19 bases outside the gene matches. The CDR3 region is CASTPRASGGPLVYF. CDR3 DNA sequence: TGTGCCAGCACCCCCCGGGCGAGCGGGGGGCCTCTGGTGTATTTT.

This clonotype has only a few counts. The rearrangement uses TRBV29-1 and TRBJ1-1; TRBD1 might be the D (6 bases). The CDR3 is made up of 14 amino acids. V dropped 4 bases and J dropped 5 bases, with 17 bases sitting between them. Per germline, CDR1 SQVTM and CDR2 ANQGSEA. For the CDR3, the DNA is TGCAGCGTTGCCACCAGGACAGTTCTTACTGAAGCTTTCTTT. Its protein product is CSVATRTVLTEAFF.

This clonotype was detected a few times. At one of its ends the junction is not consistent with the germline gene, which may arise from a read error. The rearrangement uses TRBV15 and TRBJ2-5; 10 bases map to TRBD1. Germline-derived CDR1 and CDR2 are LNHNV and YYDKDF (reference sequence). The CDR3 runs 16 residues. DNA of the CDR3: TGTGCCACCCGCAGAGTGGGGACAGGGGACCAAGAGACCCAGTACTTC. Translating it yields CATRRVGTGDQETQYF.

The rearrangement links TRBV6-1 to TRBJ2-1, with D unresolved. The CDR3 has 10 residues. The ends were cut back, 6 bases at V and 5 bases at J, with 2 bases in the middle. The germline V gene has CDR1 MNHNS and CDR2 SASEGT. CDR3 residues: CASRDNEQFF. The CDR3 DNA reads TGTGCCAGCAGGGACAATGAGCAGTTCTTC.

The rearrangement joins TRBV6-1 to TRBJ2-2; 7 bases agree with TRBD2. Trimming cost V 2 bases and J 4 bases; bases outside gene matches: 7. Germline CDR1 and CDR2: MNHNS and SASEGT. The CDR3 contains 16 residues. The CDR3 sequence is CASSELGGLLTGELFF. For the CDR3, the DNA is TGTGCCAGCAGTGAATTGGGGGGGTTACTCACCGGGGAGCTGTTTTTT.

The rearrangement uses TRBV12-3 or TRBV12-4 and TRBJ2-7, with 14 bases fitting TRBD2. CDR3 length: 23 residues. V was clipped by 0 bases and J by 2 bases; unmatched bases: 21. CDR3 coding DNA: TGTGCCAGCAGTTTAGCGCTGGGGGGTGGGGGACTAGCGGGAGTATACTCTCCCTACGAGCAGTACTTC. Protein product: CASSLALGGGGLAGVYSPYEQYF.

J is TRBJ2-5 and V is TRBV28, with D perhaps matching TRBD1 or TRBD2 (5 bases each). CDR3 length equals 18 residues. V was cut by 8 bases and J by 5 bases, with 30 bases left in between. Germline V gene data show CDR1 as MDHEN and CDR2 as SYDVKM. CDR3 nucleotides: TGTGCCAGCCTGGGGGTTAGCCCGAACTATCCCCCCAAGGAGACCCAGTACTTC. Protein product: CASLGVSPNYPPKETQYF.

The table lists this clonotype with a few counts. The V call is TRBV25-1, the J call TRBJ2-3, with TRBD2 identical over 11 bases. The CDR3 spans 16 residues. The V and J ends lost 1 base and 3 bases, in that order; junction bases with no gene match: 3. CDR1 and CDR2 (germline): MGHDK, SYGVNS. The CDR3 spells CASSEWLAGGTDTQYF. DNA for the CDR3: TGTGCCAGCAGTGAATGGCTAGCGGGAGGAACAGATACGCAGTATTTT.

This clonotype has a count of ten or more. CDR3 region: CASSLTQGYEQYF. The CDR3 nucleotides read TGTGCCAGCAGCCTCACACAGGGATACGAGCAGTACTTC. J is TRBJ2-7 and V is TRBV7-8; perhaps TRBD1 as D (6 bases). CDR3 size: 13 residues. From germline, CDR1 is SGHVS and CDR2 FQNEAQ. V was cut by 5 bases and J by 4 bases, with 12 bases left in between.

The CDR3 protein is CASSIGQSSYNEQFF. Written as DNA, the CDR3 is TGTGCCAGTAGTATAGGACAGAGCTCCTACAATGAGCAGTTCTTC. The chain combines TRBV19 with TRBJ2-1, with a weak D call TRBD1 (5 bases). CDR3 length: 15 residues. The germline V and J ends were trimmed by 1 base and 0 bases, with 7 bases remaining between them. From germline, CDR1 is LNHDA and CDR2 SQIVND (reference sequence).

The genes are TRBV20-1 and TRBJ2-2; 10 bases match TRBD2. The germline V gene encodes CDR1 DFQATT and CDR2 SNEGSKA (reference sequence). This CDR3 contains 18 residues. The V gene end was trimmed by 5 bases and the J gene end by 0 bases; junction bases not matched to a gene: 12. CDR3 loop: CSAHNRRTSGANTGELFF. CDR3 DNA sequence: TGCAGTGCTCACAACAGAAGGACTAGCGGTGCGAACACCGGGGAGCTGTTTTTT.

V and J are TRBV30 and TRBJ2-5; possible D gene TRBD2, 6 bases. The V end lost 2 bases, the J end lost 2 bases, and 12 bases lay between the germline ends. Germline V gives CDR1 GTSNPN, CDR2 SVGIG (reference sequence). This CDR3 region has 14 residues. The CDR3 loop reads CAWSLGLLQETQYF. In nucleotides, the CDR3 is TGTGCCTGGAGTCTGGGACTTCTACAAGAGACCCAGTACTTC.

This clonotype was seen only a few times. This chain uses TRBV3-1 with TRBJ2-5, with no clear D. Trimming took off 3 bases at V and 1 base at J, with 6 bases between the two ends. Germline CDR1 reads LGHDT; CDR2 reads YNNKEL (reference sequence). The CDR3 is 13 residues long. CDR3 sequence: CASSHMGQETQYF. The CDR3 region has the DNA TGTGCCAGCAGCCATATGGGCCAAGAGACCCAGTACTTC.

Only a few counts were recorded for this clonotype. This sequence joins TRBV4-2 and TRBJ1-3, with D perhaps matching TRBD1 (5 bases). The CDR3 is 15 residues long. CDR1 LGHNA and CDR2 YNFKEQ come from the germline V gene. The germline V and J ends were trimmed by 1 base and 0 bases, with 7 bases remaining between them. The CDR3, as DNA: TGTGCCAGCAGCCAAGCGACAGACTCTGGAAACACCATATATTTT. As protein: CASSQATDSGNTIYF.

The chain links TRBV29-1 to TRBJ1-1, with a possible D match to TRBD1 (5 bases). The germline V gene has CDR1 SQVTM and CDR2 ANQGSEA. The CDR3 is 10 amino acids. Trimming stripped 7 bases from V and 5 bases from J, with 8 bases between. For the CDR3, the DNA is TGCAGCGGGGGGGAGACTGAAGCTTTCTTT. Its protein product is CSGGETEAFF.

This chain joins TRBV15 and TRBJ2-7, with 7 nucleotides matching TRBD1. V was clipped by 1 base and J by 4 bases; unmatched bases: 10. This CDR3 is built from 16 residues. Germline V gene lookup returns CDR1 LNHNV and CDR2 YYDKDF (reference sequence). The CDR3 loop reads CATSRGVGRQGYEQYF. CDR3 nucleotides: TGTGCCACCAGCAGAGGAGTAGGACGACAGGGATACGAGCAGTACTTC.

The sample holds many counts of this clonotype. The chain employs TRBV12-3 or TRBV12-4 and TRBJ2-3, with D tentatively TRBD2 (6 bases). The CDR3 is made up of 16 amino acids. V was clipped by 5 bases and J by 2 bases, with 17 bases between them. The CDR3 region is CASSPYPSGLTDTQYF. The CDR3 DNA sequence: TGTGCCAGCAGTCCATACCCCTCGGGACTCACAGATACGCAGTATTTT.